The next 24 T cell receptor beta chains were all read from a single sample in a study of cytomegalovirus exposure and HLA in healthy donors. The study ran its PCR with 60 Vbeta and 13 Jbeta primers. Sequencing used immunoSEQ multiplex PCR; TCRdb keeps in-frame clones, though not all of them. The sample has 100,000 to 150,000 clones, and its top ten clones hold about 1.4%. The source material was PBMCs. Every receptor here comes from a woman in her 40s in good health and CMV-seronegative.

Written as DNA, the CDR3 is TGTGCCAGCAGTGAAGCGGCGGGTGGGGATACGCAGTATTTT. It translates to CASSEAAGGDTQYF. V and J are TRBV6-1 and TRBJ2-3; possibly TRBD2 for D (5 bases). CDR1 and CDR2 (germline): MNHNS, SASEGT. V dropped 0 bases and J dropped 6 bases, with 10 bases sitting between them. CDR3 length equals 14 residues.

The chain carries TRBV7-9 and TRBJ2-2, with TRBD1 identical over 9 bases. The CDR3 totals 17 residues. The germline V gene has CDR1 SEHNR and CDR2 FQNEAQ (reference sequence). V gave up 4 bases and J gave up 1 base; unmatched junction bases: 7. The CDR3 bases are TGTGCCAGCAGCTCGGGGACAGGGACAGGGAACACCGGGGAGCTGTTTTTT. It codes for CASSSGTGTGNTGELFF.

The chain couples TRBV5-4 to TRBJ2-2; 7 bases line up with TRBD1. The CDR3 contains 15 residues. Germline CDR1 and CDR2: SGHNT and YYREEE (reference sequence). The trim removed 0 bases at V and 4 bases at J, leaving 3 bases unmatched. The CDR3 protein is CASSLEGQPTGELFF. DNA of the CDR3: TGTGCCAGCAGCTTGGAGGGACAGCCCACCGGGGAGCTGTTTTTT. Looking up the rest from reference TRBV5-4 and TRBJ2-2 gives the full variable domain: ETGVTQSPTHLIKTRGQQVTLRCSSQSGHNTVSWYQQALGQGPQFIFQYYREEENGRGNFPPRFSGLQFPNYSSELNVNALELDDSALYLCASSLEGQPTGELFFGEGSRLTVL.

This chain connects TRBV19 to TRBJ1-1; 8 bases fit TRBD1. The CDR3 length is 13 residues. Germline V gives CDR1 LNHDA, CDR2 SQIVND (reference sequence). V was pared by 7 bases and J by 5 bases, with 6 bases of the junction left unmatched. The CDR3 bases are TGTGCCAGTACCGTGACAGGGGAGACTGAAGCTTTCTTT. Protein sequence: CASTVTGETEAFF.

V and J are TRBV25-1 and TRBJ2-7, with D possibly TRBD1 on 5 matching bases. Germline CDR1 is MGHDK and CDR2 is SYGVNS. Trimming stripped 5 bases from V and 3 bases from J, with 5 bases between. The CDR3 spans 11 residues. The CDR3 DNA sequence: TGTGCCAGCAGTCAGGGCTACGAGCAGTACGTC. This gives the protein CASSQGYEQYV.

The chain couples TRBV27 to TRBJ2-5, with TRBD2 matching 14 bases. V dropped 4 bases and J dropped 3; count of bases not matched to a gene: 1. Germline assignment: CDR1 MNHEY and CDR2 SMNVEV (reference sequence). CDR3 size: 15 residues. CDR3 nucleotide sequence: TGTGCCAGCAGTTGGGGACTAGCGGGGGAAGAGACCCAGTACTTC. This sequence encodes CASSWGLAGEETQYF.

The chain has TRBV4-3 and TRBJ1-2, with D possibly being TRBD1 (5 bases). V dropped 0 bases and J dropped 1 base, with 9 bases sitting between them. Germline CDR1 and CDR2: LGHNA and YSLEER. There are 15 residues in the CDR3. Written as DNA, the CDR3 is TGCGCCAGCAGCCAAGATGCAGGGAATAACTATGGCTACACCTTC. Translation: CASSQDAGNNYGYTF.

The CDR3 nucleotides read TGTGCCAGCAGTGAATTTAGCCAGAACACCGGGGAGCTGTTTTTT. This sequence encodes CASSEFSQNTGELFF. This chain links TRBV6-4 with TRBJ2-2; D is unclear. Between the trimmed V and J ends, which lost 3 bases and 1 base, there was a span of 9 bases. The CDR3 extends over 15 amino acids. The germline V gene has CDR1 MRHNA and CDR2 SNTAGT.

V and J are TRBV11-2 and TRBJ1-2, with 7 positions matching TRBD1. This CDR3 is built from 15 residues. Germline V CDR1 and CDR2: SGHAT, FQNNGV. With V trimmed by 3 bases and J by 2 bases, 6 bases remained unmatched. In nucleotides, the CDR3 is TGTGCCAGCAGCTTGCCGGGACAGATAAACTATGGCTACACCTTC. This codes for CASSLPGQINYGYTF.

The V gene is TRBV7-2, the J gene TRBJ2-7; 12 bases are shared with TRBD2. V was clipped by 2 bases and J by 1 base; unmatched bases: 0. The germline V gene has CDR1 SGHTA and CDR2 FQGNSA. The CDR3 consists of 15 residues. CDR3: CASSLLAGGSYEQYF. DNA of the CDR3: TGTGCCAGCAGCTTACTAGCGGGGGGGTCCTACGAGCAGTACTTC.

CDR3 loop: CASSLRYLNTEAFF. The CDR3 nucleotides are TGTGCCAGCAGCTTGAGGTACCTGAACACTGAAGCTTTCTTT. V usage is TRBV7-2 and J usage is TRBJ1-1, with D uncertain. The V gene's germline CDR1 is SGHTA and CDR2 FQGNSA. This CDR3 is 14 amino acids long. V lost 3 bases and J lost 0, with 8 bases in between.

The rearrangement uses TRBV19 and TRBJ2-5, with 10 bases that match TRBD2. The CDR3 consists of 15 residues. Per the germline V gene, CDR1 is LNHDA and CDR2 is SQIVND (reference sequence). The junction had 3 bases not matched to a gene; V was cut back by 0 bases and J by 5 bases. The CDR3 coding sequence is TGTGCCAGTAGTATAGAACTAGCGGGGTCGGAGACCCAGTACTTC. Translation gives CASSIELAGSETQYF. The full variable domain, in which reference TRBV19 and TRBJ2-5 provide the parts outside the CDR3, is DGGITQSPKYLFRKEGQNVTLSCEQNLNHDAMYWYRQDPGQGLRLIYYSQIVNDFQKGDIAEGYSVSREKKESFPLTVTSAQKNPTAFYLCASSIELAGSETQYFGPGTRLLVL.

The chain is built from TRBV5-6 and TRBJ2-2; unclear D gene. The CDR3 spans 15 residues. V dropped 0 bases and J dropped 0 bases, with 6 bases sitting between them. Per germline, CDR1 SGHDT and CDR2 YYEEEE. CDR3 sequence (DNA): TGTGCCAGCAGCTTGGGGCTAGCGAACACCGGGGAGCTGTTTTTT. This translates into CASSLGLANTGELFF.

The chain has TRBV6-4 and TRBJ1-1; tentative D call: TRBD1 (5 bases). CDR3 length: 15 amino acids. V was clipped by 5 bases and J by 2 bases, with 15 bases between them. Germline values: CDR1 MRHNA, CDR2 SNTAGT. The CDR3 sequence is CASSSQRGANTEAFF. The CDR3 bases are TGTGCCAGCAGTTCACAAAGGGGCGCTAACACTGAAGCTTTCTTT.

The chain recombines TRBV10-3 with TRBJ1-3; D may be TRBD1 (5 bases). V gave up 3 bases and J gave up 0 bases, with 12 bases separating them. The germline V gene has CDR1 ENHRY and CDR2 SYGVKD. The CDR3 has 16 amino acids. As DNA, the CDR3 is TGTGCCATCAGTGAAGGTCAGGGCCGCTCTGGAAACACCATATATTTT. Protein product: CAISEGQGRSGNTIYF.

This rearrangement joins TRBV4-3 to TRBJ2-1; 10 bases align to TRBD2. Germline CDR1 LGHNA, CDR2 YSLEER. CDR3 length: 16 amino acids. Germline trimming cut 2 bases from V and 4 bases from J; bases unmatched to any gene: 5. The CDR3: CASSQLASGGYNEQFF. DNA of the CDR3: TGCGCCAGCAGCCAACTTGCTAGCGGGGGTTACAATGAGCAGTTCTTC.

In DNA, the CDR3 is TGTGCCAGCAGCTTAGCGATGACAGGGGGGCTGTCCGAACTGTTTTTT. Translated: CASSLAMTGGLSELFF. This sequence joins TRBV7-2 and TRBJ1-4, with 9 positions matching TRBD1. There are 16 residues in the CDR3. The trim removed 0 bases at V and 12 bases at J, leaving 11 bases unmatched. Germline CDR1 and CDR2: SGHTA and FQGNSA.

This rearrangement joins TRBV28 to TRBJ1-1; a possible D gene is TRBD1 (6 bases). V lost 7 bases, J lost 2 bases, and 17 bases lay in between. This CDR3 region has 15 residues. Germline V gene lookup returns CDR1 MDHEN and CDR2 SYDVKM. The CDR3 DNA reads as TGTGCCAGCACCACTTGGGGGGGCATTAACACTGAAGCTTTCTTT. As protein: CASTTWGGINTEAFF.

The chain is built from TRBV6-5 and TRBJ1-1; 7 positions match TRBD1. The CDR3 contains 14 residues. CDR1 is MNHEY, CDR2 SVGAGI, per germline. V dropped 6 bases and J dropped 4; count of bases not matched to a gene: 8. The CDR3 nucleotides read TGTGCCAGCAGCCGAACAGGGGCGGCCACTGAAGCTTTCTTT. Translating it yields CASSRTGAATEAFF.

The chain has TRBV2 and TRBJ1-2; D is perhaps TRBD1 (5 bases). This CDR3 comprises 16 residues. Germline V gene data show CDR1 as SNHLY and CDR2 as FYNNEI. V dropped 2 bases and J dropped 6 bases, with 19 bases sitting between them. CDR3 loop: CASSENRVRVINGYTF. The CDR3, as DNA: TGTGCCAGCAGTGAAAATCGGGTCAGGGTAATCAATGGCTACACCTTC. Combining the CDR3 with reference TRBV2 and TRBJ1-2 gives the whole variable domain EPEVTQTPSHQVTQMGQEVILRCVPISNHLYFYWYRQILGQKVEFLVSFYNNEISEKSEIFDDQFSVERPDGSNFTLKIRSTKLEDSAMYFCASSENRVRVINGYTFGSGTRLTVV.

CDR3 sequence (DNA): TGTGCCAGCAGCTCGGCGGGCAATCAGCCCCAGCATTTT. Translation: CASSSAGNQPQHF. The chain has TRBV5-5 and TRBJ1-5; D gene unclear. The CDR3 extends over 13 amino acids. V was pared by 3 bases and J by 2 bases, with 6 bases between. Germline assignment: CDR1 SGHKS and CDR2 YYEKEE (reference sequence).

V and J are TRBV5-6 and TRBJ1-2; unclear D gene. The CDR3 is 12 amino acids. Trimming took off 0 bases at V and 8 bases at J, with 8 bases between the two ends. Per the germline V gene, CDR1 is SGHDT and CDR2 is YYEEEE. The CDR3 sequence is CASSLASGGYTF. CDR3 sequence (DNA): TGTGCCAGCAGCTTGGCCTCGGGAGGCTACACCTTC. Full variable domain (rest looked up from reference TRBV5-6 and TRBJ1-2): DAGVTQSPTHLIKTRGQQVTLRCSPKSGHDTVSWYQQALGQGPQFIFQYYEEEERQRGNFPDRFSGHQFPNYSSELNVNALLLGDSALYLCASSLASGGYTFGSGTRLTVV.

The CDR3 coding sequence is TGTGCCAGCTCATTGGACAGGGACTATGGCTACACCTTC. Its translation is CASSLDRDYGYTF. This sequence joins TRBV18 and TRBJ1-2; 8 bases line up with TRBD1. The CDR3 totals 13 residues. The V segment lost 5 bases and the J segment 3 bases; nucleotides outside the gene matches: 2. From germline, CDR1 is KGHSH and CDR2 LQKENI.

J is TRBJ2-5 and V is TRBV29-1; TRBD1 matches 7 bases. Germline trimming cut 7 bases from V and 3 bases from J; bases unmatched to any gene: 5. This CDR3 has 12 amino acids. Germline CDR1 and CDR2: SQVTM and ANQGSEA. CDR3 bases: TGCAGCGCCAAACAGGGGAAAGAGACCCAGTACTTC. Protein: CSAKQGKETQYF.